This is a list of T cell receptor beta chains from one sample in a study of T cells in Graves' hyperthyroidism and ophthalmopathy. One entry per CDR3 protein, called by TCRdb with MiXCR from the multiplex PCR reads. Of roughly 500,000 distinct CDR3 sequences in the sample, around 43% were seen once. The sequenced sample was peripheral blood or thyroid tissue (not recorded which). These receptors were taken from an adult woman with Graves' disease, either hyperthyroidism or ophthalmopathy (not recorded which). Each CDR3 is given with its conserved first and last residue.

V gene	J gene	CDR3 length	CDR3 protein
TRBV10-2	TRBJ2-7	14	CASKFQADLGEQYF
TRBV10-3	TRBJ1-2	16	CASHAGVEGAYYGYTF
TRBV20-1	TRBJ2-5	11	CSARDGGTQYF
TRBV7-2	TRBJ2-2	16	CASTLNLARGTGELFF
TRBV5-1	TRBJ2-2	13	CASSSRGAGELFF
TRBV10-1	TRBJ2-6	16	CARPPRQGTGANVLTF
TRBV10-3	TRBJ1-1	13	CAISDRGETEAFF
TRBV19	TRBJ2-5	15	CASSTDGQGRETQYF
TRBV29-1	TRBJ1-1	15	CSVDLLQDLRTEAFF
TRBV6-1	TRBJ2-2	18	CASSATGGRESYTGELFF
TRBV20-1	TRBJ2-5	16	CSASRTSGRAQETQYF
TRBV5-1	TRBJ2-5	14	CASSIRRLQETQYF
TRBV20-1	TRBJ1-1	14	CSASGTTAGVETFF
TRBV4-1	TRBJ1-1	16	CASSQGQFRKNTEAFF
TRBV10-3	TRBJ1-5	15	CAISVGQGARQPQHF
TRBV7-2	TRBJ2-1	12	CASSLDVATEFF
TRBV24-1	TRBJ1-2	12	CATSEASGGHTF
TRBV29-1	TRBJ1-1	10	CSVGTGGLFF
TRBV20-1	TRBJ1-2	11	CSATTGDGYTF
TRBV7-2	TRBJ1-3	16	CASSLSGGVSGNTIYF